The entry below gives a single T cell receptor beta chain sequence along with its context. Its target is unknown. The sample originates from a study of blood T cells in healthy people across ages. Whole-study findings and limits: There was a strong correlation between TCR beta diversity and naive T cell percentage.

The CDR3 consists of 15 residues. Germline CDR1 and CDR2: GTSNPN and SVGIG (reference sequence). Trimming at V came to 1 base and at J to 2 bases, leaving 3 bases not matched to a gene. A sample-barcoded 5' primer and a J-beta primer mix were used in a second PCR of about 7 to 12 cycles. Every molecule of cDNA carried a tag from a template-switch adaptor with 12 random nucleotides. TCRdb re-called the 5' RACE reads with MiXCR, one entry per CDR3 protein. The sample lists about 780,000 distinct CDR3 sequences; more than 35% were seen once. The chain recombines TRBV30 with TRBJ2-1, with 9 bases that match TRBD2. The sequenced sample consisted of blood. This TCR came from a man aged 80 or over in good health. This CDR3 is CAWSGSGSTYNEQFF. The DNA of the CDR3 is TGTGCCTGGAGTGGTAGCGGGAGTACCTACAATGAGCAGTTCTTC.